Included here is one T cell receptor beta chain sequence, with context. Its matching antigen is unknown. The intended depth for sequencing was 1 in 200,000 to 1 in 1 million T cells. TCRdb's table, derived via immunoSEQ multiplex PCR, lists solely in-frame clones and lacks some. The table includes 110,000 to 150,000 clones, roughly 76% detected once. This sample stems from a study of cytotoxic CD8 clonotypes in ibrutinib-treated CLL. Regarding the study as a whole: The clonality rise at ibrutinib response reflected private clonotype expansion. Baseline levels of clonality went above those of age-matched healthy donors and moved with circulating CD8+ T-cell counts.

Genomic DNA (about 2.2 micrograms) was obtained from cryopreserved PBMCs for construction of TCR beta libraries. The specimen comprised PBMCs, sampled after 24 months of ibrutinib treatment. The TCR comes from a human donor with chronic lymphocytic leukemia.

The CDR3 nucleotides read TGTGCCAGCAGCTTAGCGCTAAGGGGCGAGCAGTACTTC. It codes for CASSLALRGEQYF. The rearrangement links TRBV7-2 to TRBJ2-7, with D possibly being TRBD1 (5 bases). CDR3 length equals 13 residues. Between the trimmed V and J ends, which lost 0 bases and 6 bases, there was a span of 9 bases. The germline CDR1 and CDR2 sequences are SGHTA and FQGNSA.